These 30 T cell receptor beta chains share one sample of origin, sequenced in a study of blood T cell repertoires in COVID-19. Assay: immunoSEQ multiplex PCR; the TCRdb copy retains only in-frame clones and omits some. The table includes tens of thousands of clones, 70% to 90% detected once. The sample comprised peripheral blood. Receptors originate from a man aged 55 to 70 with acute or convalescent COVID-19.

The gene calls are TRBV6-5 and TRBJ1-2; D is undetermined. The CDR3 contains 13 residues. Trimming cost V 8 bases and J 5 bases, with 15 bases left between them. CDR1 MNHEY and CDR2 SVGAGI come from the germline V gene. CDR3 bases: TGTGCCAGCTCGACACAGTCAGAATATGGCTACACCTTC. Its protein is CASSTQSEYGYTF.

V usage is TRBV12-3 or TRBV12-4 and J usage is TRBJ2-2; the D is unclear. The CDR3 is made up of 13 amino acids. Trimming removed 6 bases from V and 3 bases from J, with 8 bases in between. This CDR3 is CASRPQDTGELFF. The DNA for the CDR3 is TGTGCCAGCAGACCTCAGGACACCGGGGAGCTGTTTTTT.

This chain connects TRBV19 to TRBJ1-6, with TRBD1 as a possible D gene (6 bases). CDR1 is LNHDA, CDR2 SQIVND, per germline (reference sequence). The length of the CDR3 is 13 residues. Trimming took off 6 bases at V and 7 bases at J, with 10 bases between the two ends. For the CDR3, the DNA is TGTGCCAGTAGGAATACAGGGAATTCACCCCTCCACTTT. Residues: CASRNTGNSPLHF.

This clone was detected only a few times. CDR3 nucleotides: TGCGCCAGCAGCCAAGCCCCGACAGGGGACGGGGAGCTGTTTTTT. It codes for CASSQAPTGDGELFF. The chain recombines TRBV4-3 with TRBJ2-2, with 8 bases lining up with TRBD1. There are 15 residues in the CDR3. Germline V lookup: CDR1 LGHNA, CDR2 YSLEER. V shed 1 base and J 7 bases; nucleotides not matched to a gene: 5.

The chain is built from TRBV2 and TRBJ2-1, with 7 nucleotides matching TRBD2. Germline CDR1 reads SNHLY; CDR2 reads FYNNEI. Trimming took 6 bases from V and 6 from J; bases not matched to a gene: 8. The CDR3 has 14 residues. Here the CDR3 DNA reads TGTGCCAGCAGCGGGGACTATTCCGGCAATGAGCAGTTCTTC. Translating gives CASSGDYSGNEQFF.

V gene TRBV15 combines with J gene TRBJ1-4; weak D call: TRBD1 (6 bases). Germline assignment: CDR1 LNHNV and CDR2 YYDKDF (reference sequence). The CDR3 totals 16 residues. V was pared by 3 bases and J by 6 bases, with 17 bases between. The CDR3 spells CATSRTQGNWYEKLFF. DNA for the CDR3: TGTGCCACCAGCAGGACTCAGGGGAATTGGTATGAAAAACTGTTTTTT.

This clone was seen once. This sequence joins TRBV6-1 and TRBJ1-1, with TRBD1 matching 7 bases. Per germline, CDR1 MNHNS and CDR2 SASEGT. CDR3 length: 15 residues. The V gene end was trimmed by 3 bases and the J gene end by 2 bases; junction bases not matched to a gene: 6. The CDR3 DNA sequence: TGTGCCAGCAGTGAGCGGACAGGCTTTAACACTGAAGCTTTCTTT. Its translation: CASSERTGFNTEAFF.

This chain connects TRBV19 to TRBJ2-3, with 8 bases aligning to TRBD2. The CDR3 extends over 18 amino acids. Germline assignment: CDR1 LNHDA and CDR2 SQIVND (reference sequence). Unmatched junction bases numbered 15, after V lost 5 bases and J lost 2 bases. CDR3 sequence (DNA): TGTGCCAGTAGTCCAGGCTCCCTTGCGGGGGGTACCACAGATACGCAGTATTTT. Protein product: CASSPGSLAGGTTDTQYF. Supplemented by reference TRBV19 and TRBJ2-3, the full variable domain reads DGGITQSPKYLFRKEGQNVTLSCEQNLNHDAMYWYRQDPGQGLRLIYYSQIVNDFQKGDIAEGYSVSREKKESFPLTVTSAQKNPTAFYLCASSPGSLAGGTTDTQYFGPGTRLTVL.

The CDR3 is CASSSGVNGGEAFF. The CDR3 region has the DNA TGTGCCAGCAGTTCCGGGGTCAATGGAGGGGAAGCTTTCTTT. The J gene is TRBJ1-1, the V gene TRBV6-6; D call uncertain. With 4 bases removed from V and 8 bases from J, the gap between germline ends came to 17 bases. The length of the CDR3 is 14 residues. CDR1 MNHNY and CDR2 SVGAGI come from the germline V gene (reference sequence).

The chain has TRBV5-1 and TRBJ2-1; TRBD2 aligns across 7 bases. CDR1 and CDR2 (germline): SGHRS, YFSETQ. This CDR3 contains 15 residues. Trimming removed 0 bases from V and 3 bases from J; junction bases left unmatched: 3. The CDR3 DNA reads TGCGCCAGCAGCTTGGGGCTAGCGGACTACAATGAGCAGTTCTTC. This sequence encodes CASSLGLADYNEQFF.

CDR3 amino acids: CASSQGSGQAVLYGYTF. CDR3 DNA sequence: TGCGCCAGCAGCCAAGGAAGTGGACAGGCGGTACTGTATGGCTACACCTTC. J is TRBJ1-2 and V is TRBV4-3; 7 bases line up with TRBD1. Germline V lookup: CDR1 LGHNA, CDR2 YSLEER. V was clipped by 1 base and J by 5 bases; unmatched bases: 13. This CDR3 comprises 17 residues.

V gene TRBV19 combines with J gene TRBJ1-3; D is perhaps TRBD1 (6 bases). V dropped 6 bases and J dropped 0 bases, with 15 bases sitting between them. In germline, CDR1 is LNHDA, CDR2 SQIVND (reference sequence). The length of the CDR3 is 16 residues. CDR3 in amino acids: CASRLGRTVSGNTIYF. DNA for the CDR3: TGTGCCAGTAGATTGGGTCGGACAGTCTCTGGAAACACCATATATTTT.

This clone was seen a single time. This chain links TRBV11-3 with TRBJ1-1; D is uncertain. The CDR3 contains 13 residues. V lost 5 bases and J lost 3, with 10 bases in between. The germline CDR1 and CDR2 sequences are SGHNT and YENEEA. The CDR3 DNA follows: TGTGCCAGCAGCGTCTATACTTACACTGAAGCTTTCTTT. It is translated as CASSVYTYTEAFF.

In this sample, this clone turned up once. The chain joins TRBV7-2 to TRBJ1-1; tentative D call: TRBD1 (6 bases). V was trimmed by 5 bases and J by 0 bases, leaving 13 bases between them. The CDR3 has 15 residues. Germline V lookup: CDR1 SGHTA, CDR2 FQGNSA. The CDR3 bases are TGTGCCAGCAGCCCCCACGGACAGTTGAACACTGAAGCTTTCTTT. Its protein product is CASSPHGQLNTEAFF.

The V gene is TRBV6-6, the J gene TRBJ2-3; 9 nucleotides align to TRBD2. In germline, CDR1 is MNHNY, CDR2 SVGAGI (reference sequence). Trimming cost V 5 bases and J 0 bases; bases outside gene matches: 12. The CDR3 is 18 residues long. The CDR3 DNA reads TGTGCCAGCAGTCCCCGGCGGGGGGGCTACTTTAGCACAGATACGCAGTATTTT. Protein: CASSPRRGGYFSTDTQYF.

About this clone: Mismatch with germline at one junction end may stem from a read error. The chain is built from TRBV11-2 and TRBJ2-1; perhaps TRBD2 as D (7 bases). The CDR3 extends over 16 amino acids. Germline lookup yields CDR1 SGHAT and CDR2 FQNNGV. The chain's CDR3 is CASSLDLAGADNGQFF. The CDR3 DNA follows: TGTGCCAGCAGCTTAGATCTGGCGGGGGCGGATAATGGGCAGTTCTTC.

This chain uses TRBV20-1 with TRBJ1-4; D not certain. Trimming left V 3 bases short and J 8 bases short, with 13 bases between. From germline, CDR1 is DFQATT and CDR2 SNEGSKA (reference sequence). The CDR3 has 13 amino acids. CDR3 residues: CSASSSEWEKLFF. The DNA for the CDR3 is TGCAGTGCTAGTAGCTCGGAGTGGGAAAAACTGTTTTTT.

The V gene is TRBV20-1, the J gene TRBJ2-7, with 8 bases identical to TRBD2. Trimming took 3 bases from V and 0 from J; bases not matched to a gene: 7. CDR3 length: 15 residues. Germline assignment: CDR1 DFQATT and CDR2 SNEGSKA (reference sequence). The DNA of the CDR3 is TGCAGTGCTAGTCTCAGCGGGGGCCGCTCCTACGAGCAGTACTTC. Translated: CSASLSGGRSYEQYF.

This clone was detected once. The rearrangement joins TRBV5-1 to TRBJ1-4; 8 nucleotides agree with TRBD1. Germline assignment: CDR1 SGHRS and CDR2 YFSETQ. V lost 0 bases, J lost 6 bases, and 4 bases stayed unmatched. The CDR3 covers 15 residues. DNA for the CDR3: TGCGCCAGCAGCTTGGCGGCAGGGGGCGATGAAAAACTGTTTTTT. Protein product: CASSLAAGGDEKLFF.

As for this clone: One end of the junction fails to match germline, which may point to a read error. The genes are TRBV19 and TRBJ1-5; 7 positions match TRBD1. The germline V gene encodes CDR1 LNHDA and CDR2 SQIVND (reference sequence). CDR3 length equals 15 residues. The CDR3 DNA is TGTGCCAGTAGCGCAACATGGGACAGCAGTCAGCCCCAGCATTTT. Protein product: CASSATWDSSQPQHF.

This clone was counted once. V usage is TRBV3-1 (or the pseudogene TRBV3-2) and J usage is TRBJ1-2, with D perhaps matching TRBD1 (5 bases). The V end was cut by 0 bases, the J end by 8 bases, with 16 bases between. The length of the CDR3 is 15 residues. CDR1 LGHDT and CDR2 YNNKEL come from the germline V gene (reference sequence). CDR3 DNA: TGTGCCAGCAGCCAAGAACTCCTTCGGGGGGACGGCTACACCTTC. Translated, it gives CASSQELLRGDGYTF.

The rearrangement uses TRBV5-1 and TRBJ2-2; 9 bases match TRBD2. Looked up from germline, CDR1 is SGHRS and CDR2 is YFSETQ. The CDR3 extends over 18 amino acids. V was clipped by 0 bases and J by 0 bases; unmatched bases: 6. The DNA of the CDR3 is TGCGCCAGCAGCTTGGAAGCGCGGGGGGGCCCGAACACCGGGGAGCTGTTTTTT. It translates to CASSLEARGGPNTGELFF.

This clone was observed once. This chain connects TRBV6-5 to TRBJ1-3, with D possibly being TRBD1 (6 bases). V was shortened by 6 bases and J by 2 bases, with 14 bases between the two germline ends. CDR1 and CDR2 from the germline V gene are MNHEY and SVGAGI. The CDR3 sequence is 15 residues long. CDR3 amino acids: CASSPQGNAGNTIYF. CDR3 nucleotide sequence: TGTGCCAGCAGCCCACAGGGTAACGCTGGAAACACCATATATTTT.

This chain uses TRBV7-2 with TRBJ1-2; TRBD1 matches at 8 bases. The trim removed 4 bases at V and 1 base at J, leaving 8 bases unmatched. Germline CDR1 SGHTA, CDR2 FQGNSA. The CDR3 runs to 16 residues. CDR3 coding DNA: TGTGCCAGCAGCTACGGCCCGGGACAGGATAACTATGGCTACACCTTC. Translated, it gives CASSYGPGQDNYGYTF.

This clone appeared once. The chain couples TRBV5-8 to TRBJ2-2; tentatively, D is TRBD2 (6 bases). CDR3 length: 15 amino acids. Germline CDR1 SGHTS, CDR2 YDEGEE. Trimming cost V 5 bases and J 2 bases, with 13 bases left between them. CDR3 protein: CASRFGLSNTGELFF. CDR3 DNA: TGTGCCAGCAGGTTTGGACTATCAAACACCGGGGAGCTGTTTTTT. The full variable domain, rest sourced from reference TRBV5-8 and TRBJ2-2, is EAGVTQSPTHLIKTRGQQATLRCSPISGHTSVYWYQQALGLGLQFLLWYDEGEERNRGNFPPRFSGRQFPNYSSELNVNALELEDSALYLCASRFGLSNTGELFFGEGSRLTVL.

The CDR3, as DNA: TGTGCCAGCAGTCCGGACAGGGCGCAGCCCCAGCATTTT. The encoded protein is CASSPDRAQPQHF. This chain joins TRBV6-5 and TRBJ1-5; 8 nucleotides align to TRBD1. With V trimmed by 5 bases and J by 7 bases, 4 bases remained unmatched. The CDR3 contains 13 residues. Germline V gene data show CDR1 as MNHEY and CDR2 as SVGAGI.

This chain links TRBV12-3 or TRBV12-4 with TRBJ2-2; D uncertain. V was shortened by 4 bases and J by 7 bases, with 7 bases between the two germline ends. This CDR3 is 12 amino acids long. The CDR3 is CASSSGGGELFF. CDR3 DNA: TGTGCCAGCAGTTCCGGTGGCGGGGAGCTGTTTTTT.

V is TRBV10-2 and J is TRBJ1-2, with D perhaps matching TRBD1 (6 bases). Trimming cost V 8 bases and J 4 bases, with 11 bases left between them. The CDR3 loop spans 12 amino acids. Per germline, CDR1 WSHSY and CDR2 SAAADI. The CDR3 region has the DNA TGCGCCAGCCTCAAGGACAGCTATGGCTACACCTTC. Amino acid sequence: CASLKDSYGYTF.

The chain recombines TRBV29-1 with TRBJ1-1; 10 bases align to TRBD1. The trim removed 4 bases at V and 4 bases at J, leaving 3 bases unmatched. Per the germline V gene, CDR1 is SQVTM and CDR2 is ANQGSEA. CDR3 size: 13 residues. CDR3 nucleotides: TGCAGCGTTGTAAGGGACAGGGGCACTGAAGCTTTCTTT. This encodes CSVVRDRGTEAFF. The whole variable domain, remainder taken from reference TRBV29-1 and TRBJ1-1, is SAVISQKPSRDICQRGTSLTIQCQVDSQVTMMFWYRQQPGQSLTLIATANQGSEATYESGFVIDKFPISRPNLTFSTLTVSNMSPEDSSIYLCSVVRDRGTEAFFGQGTRLTVV.

V usage is TRBV30 and J usage is TRBJ1-2; weak D call: TRBD1 (6 bases). V was trimmed by 0 bases and J by 3 bases, leaving 8 bases between them. The CDR3 has 13 amino acids. Germline V gives CDR1 GTSNPN, CDR2 SVGIG (reference sequence). CDR3 residues: CAWSVGGYYGYTF. For the CDR3, the DNA is TGTGCCTGGAGTGTAGGGGGATACTATGGCTACACCTTC.